The 18 T cell receptor beta chains in this list originate from one sample, sequenced in a study of early T cells in non-severe SARS-CoV-2 infection. TCRdb redid the calling of the 5' RACE reads with MiXCR, one entry per CDR3 protein. The sample consists of some 48,000 distinct CDR3 sequences, about 9.8% of them appearing once. Sequencing was performed on whole blood. These receptors came from an adult who was a healthcare worker with PCR-confirmed SARS-CoV-2 infection or an uninfected control (not recorded which).

This clonotype was counted only a few times. V is TRBV6-5 and J is TRBJ2-1, with D possibly being TRBD2 (6 bases). Germline lookup yields CDR1 MNHEY and CDR2 SVGAGI. The V end lost 4 bases, the J end lost 4 bases, and 11 bases lay between the germline ends. This CDR3 has 14 residues. CDR3 DNA sequence: TGTGCCAGCAGTTTGGAGGGGTTTTACAATGAGCAGTTCTTC. Protein product: CASSLEGFYNEQFF.

The chain carries TRBV5-1 and TRBJ2-2, with D tentatively TRBD1 or TRBD2 (5 bases each). The CDR3 has 15 residues. Between the trimmed V and J ends, which lost 1 base and 5 bases, there was a span of 12 bases. Looked up from germline, CDR1 is SGHRS and CDR2 is YFSETQ. The CDR3 DNA follows: TGCGCCAGCAGCTTGAAGATCGAGGGGACCGGGGAGCTGTTTTTT. This encodes CASSLKIEGTGELFF.

In its sample, this clonotype was seen a few times. V is TRBV11-2 and J is TRBJ2-5, with 7 bases fitting TRBD2. Germline CDR1 reads SGHAT; CDR2 reads FQNNGV. V was pared by 4 bases and J by 1 base, with 3 bases of the junction left unmatched. The CDR3 loop spans 14 amino acids. The chain's CDR3 is CASSSRGSQETQYF. The CDR3 bases are TGTGCCAGCAGCTCACGCGGGAGCCAAGAGACCCAGTACTTC.

This clonotype appeared many times. The V gene is TRBV10-3, the J gene TRBJ1-2; 7 bases are shared with TRBD1. In germline, CDR1 is ENHRY, CDR2 SYGVKD. Trimming took 6 bases from V and 2 from J; bases not matched to a gene: 12. The CDR3 length is 16 residues. This CDR3 is CAISGGGDRINYGYTF. CDR3 bases: TGTGCCATCAGCGGAGGGGGGGACAGAATAAACTATGGCTACACCTTC.

In its sample, this clonotype was seen many times. V is TRBV7-9 and J is TRBJ2-7, with 8 bases fitting TRBD2. V gave up 3 bases and J gave up 5 bases; unmatched junction bases: 6. This CDR3 has 14 residues. Germline V gene data show CDR1 as SEHNR and CDR2 as FQNEAQ (reference sequence). As DNA, the CDR3 is TGTGCCAGCAGCTTCGGGACTAGACTCCACGAGCAGTACTTC. Translating gives CASSFGTRLHEQYF. Complete variable domain (other parts from reference TRBV7-9 and TRBJ2-7): DTGVSQNPRHKITKRGQNVTFRCDPISEHNRLYWYRQTLGQGPEFLTYFQNEAQLEKSRLLSDRFSAERPKGSFSTLEIQRTEQGDSAMYLCASSFGTRLHEQYFGPGTRLTVT.

This clonotype was seen once. V gene TRBV20-1 combines with J gene TRBJ1-2; D not certain. Germline V gives CDR1 DFQATT, CDR2 SNEGSKA (reference sequence). The V end was cut by 3 bases, the J end by 4 bases, with 18 bases between. The CDR3 runs to 15 residues. The CDR3 DNA follows: TGCAGTGCTAGCCCCGGAGCGGGGAGACCCTATGGCTACACCTTC. It specifies CSASPGAGRPYGYTF.

This clonotype has more than one count but fewer than ten. The rearrangement uses TRBV7-9 and TRBJ1-2; TRBD1 aligns across 8 bases. Germline assignment: CDR1 SEHNR and CDR2 FQNEAQ (reference sequence). V shed 6 bases, J shed 3 bases, and the junction held 3 bases outside the gene matches. The CDR3 loop spans 13 amino acids. As DNA, the CDR3 is TGTGCCAGCAGGTCGACAGGGGACTATGGCTACACCTTC. It is translated as CASRSTGDYGYTF.

The count of this clonotype is one. The V and J genes are TRBV5-1 and TRBJ2-3, with 12 bases matching TRBD2. The junction had 7 bases not matched to a gene; V was cut back by 2 bases and J by 3 bases. Germline assignment: CDR1 SGHRS and CDR2 YFSETQ. The CDR3 runs to 17 residues. CDR3 in amino acids: CASSFGGLAGKTDTQYF. The DNA of the CDR3 is TGCGCCAGCAGCTTCGGAGGACTAGCGGGAAAGACAGATACGCAGTATTTT.

The chain combines TRBV28 with TRBJ2-1; the D gene is possibly TRBD2 (5 bases). V lost 3 bases and J 5 bases, leaving 17 bases between the germline ends. The CDR3 is 16 residues long. Germline values: CDR1 MDHEN, CDR2 SYDVKM. In DNA, the CDR3 is TGTGCCAGCAGTTTCTCGTTTAAGGACTTCAACAATGAGCAGTTCTTC. Its protein is CASSFSFKDFNNEQFF.

There are many counts of this clonotype. This chain joins TRBV11-2 and TRBJ1-2; 7 positions agree with TRBD1. This CDR3 has 19 residues. Germline CDR1 and CDR2: SGHAT and FQNNGV. J gave up 2 bases and V 2 bases, and 17 bases lay outside the gene matches. CDR3: CASSLPIQLRGARNYGYTF. For the CDR3, the DNA is TGTGCCAGCAGCTTACCTATCCAACTCAGGGGGGCCCGAAACTATGGCTACACCTTC.

The CDR3 DNA follows: TGTGCCAGCGGGACCACGGGGGCGGATACGCAGTATTTT. This gives the protein CASGTTGADTQYF. The V and J genes are TRBV19 and TRBJ2-3; D tentatively reads TRBD1 or TRBD2 (6 bases each). CDR1 and CDR2 (germline): LNHDA, SQIVND (reference sequence). The V end was cut by 9 bases, the J end by 6 bases, with 16 bases between. The CDR3 is 13 residues long.

The V gene is TRBV6-1, the J gene TRBJ2-1, with a possible D match to TRBD2 (5 bases). From germline, CDR1 is MNHNS and CDR2 SASEGT. Trimming shortened V by 1 base and J by 12 bases, and 13 bases separated the two germline ends. The CDR3 totals 13 residues. CDR3 nucleotides: TGTGCCAGCAGTGAAGGTCCGGGGTCCGGGCAGTTCTTC. It translates to CASSEGPGSGQFF.

V usage is TRBV5-1 and J usage is TRBJ2-7; D not certain. With 1 base removed from V and 0 bases from J, the gap between germline ends came to 8 bases. The CDR3 is 14 residues long. Looked up from germline, CDR1 is SGHRS and CDR2 is YFSETQ. The CDR3 sequence: CASSLSGDSYEQYF. The CDR3 DNA reads TGCGCCAGCAGCTTGTCTGGAGACTCCTACGAGCAGTACTTC.

This clonotype was seen more than once but under ten times. The chain has TRBV29-1 and TRBJ1-1, with unresolved D. The CDR3 totals 12 residues. From germline, CDR1 is SQVTM and CDR2 ANQGSEA. V dropped 4 bases and J dropped 1 base, with 7 bases sitting between them. This CDR3 is CSVVVQNTEAFF. DNA for the CDR3: TGCAGCGTTGTGGTCCAGAACACTGAAGCTTTCTTT. The full variable domain, with the rest looked up from reference TRBV29-1 and TRBJ1-1, is SAVISQKPSRDICQRGTSLTIQCQVDSQVTMMFWYRQQPGQSLTLIATANQGSEATYESGFVIDKFPISRPNLTFSTLTVSNMSPEDSSIYLCSVVVQNTEAFFGQGTRLTVV.

Only a few counts were recorded for this clonotype. The genes are TRBV7-3 and TRBJ2-1; 11 bases map to TRBD2. This CDR3 comprises 15 residues. In germline, CDR1 is SGHTA, CDR2 FQGTGA. The trim removed 2 bases at V and 9 bases at J, leaving 6 bases unmatched. The CDR3 DNA sequence: TGTGCCAGCAGCTTATTTAGCGGGAGGGCCGGTGAGCAGTTCTTC. Translation: CASSLFSGRAGEQFF.

The sample holds many counts of this clonotype. The chain has TRBV5-1 and TRBJ2-2, with 7 bases lining up with TRBD2. Germline V gives CDR1 SGHRS, CDR2 YFSETQ. The CDR3 consists of 16 residues. Losses at the gene ends were 1 base for V and 2 bases for J; bases not matched to a gene: 5. CDR3: CASSLRLAVNTGELFF. CDR3 DNA: TGCGCCAGCAGCTTGAGGCTAGCGGTCAACACCGGGGAGCTGTTTTTT.

This clonotype was found many times. The chain couples TRBV27 to TRBJ2-3; the D is unclear. Germline values: CDR1 MNHEY, CDR2 SMNVEV (reference sequence). V shed 5 bases and J shed 4 bases, with 10 bases lying between them. The CDR3 length is 13 residues. CDR3: CASSPIDPDTQYF. CDR3 DNA sequence: TGTGCCAGCAGTCCCATCGATCCAGATACGCAGTATTTT.

In this sample, this clonotype turned up many times. V gene TRBV29-1 combines with J gene TRBJ2-7, with D unclear. The CDR3 covers 11 residues. The germline V and J ends were trimmed by 2 bases and 7 bases, with 9 bases remaining between them. Germline CDR1 SQVTM, CDR2 ANQGSEA. CDR3 sequence reads: CSVERGGEQYF. As DNA, the CDR3 is TGCAGCGTTGAACGCGGTGGGGAGCAGTACTTC.